This TCR beta chain was captured by sequencing in a study of graft-versus-host responses after intestinal transplantation. Per germline, CDR1 MNHEY and CDR2 SMNVEV (reference sequence). The CDR3 is 14 amino acids. The trim removed 7 bases at V and 4 bases at J, leaving 5 bases unmatched. Clones were sequenced by immunoSEQ multiplex PCR, and TCRdb holds only the in-frame ones, with some missing. The sample holds 40,000 or so clones, 80% to 85% seen once. This TCR was recovered from a human patient who received an intestinal transplant, so some T cells may come from the graft donor. Sequenced here: PBMCs, sampled 1070 days after transplant. The gene calls are TRBV27 and TRBJ1-2, with TRBD1 matching 11 bases. CDR3 residues: CASKEGTGGYGYTF. Here the CDR3 DNA reads TGTGCCAGCAAAGAGGGGACAGGGGGCTATGGCTACACCTTC.